These 20 T cell receptor beta chains originate from one sample sequenced in a study of T cell clonality in common variable immunodeficiency (dated by TCRdb to about 2015). The library was produced with the immunoSEQ multiplex PCR assay. TCRdb limited this immuneACCESS table to in-frame rearrangements with V and J called. A share of clones is missing; checked studies link under half to unresolved V genes, and the rest is unexplained. The sample features about 45,000 clones, and none is a singleton. The top ten clones comprise 8% to 13% of the sample. Sequencing was carried out using peripheral blood mononuclear cells. The receptor set was obtained from a person between 18 and 75 years old in good health.

This clone has at least ten counts. The read ends 3 residues before the CDR3 terminus; that terminus is restored from the germline J gene. The chain is built from TRBV2 and TRBJ2-7; D gene unclear. V was cut by 6 bases and J by 2 bases, with 14 bases left in between. Germline V gives CDR1 SNHLY, CDR2 FYNNEI. This CDR3 has 14 amino acids. Incomplete CDR3 DNA: TGTGCCAGCAGGAAAGGCTCATCTCCCTACGAG. Translated: CASRKGSSPYE. In full, the CDR3 reads CASRKGSSPYEQYF.

Many counts were recorded for this clone. The observed sequence ends 3 residues before the CDR3 terminus, with the missing tail filled in from the germline J gene. This chain links TRBV7-3 with TRBJ2-2; 9 positions agree with TRBD2. Germline trimming cut 2 bases from V and 3 bases from J; bases unmatched to any gene: 4. CDR3 length: 16 amino acids. The germline CDR1 and CDR2 sequences are SGHTA and FQGTGA. CDR3 DNA, as far as it was read: TGTGCCAGCAGCTTATCAGCGGGAGGTTACACCGGGGAG. Translated, it gives CASSLSAGGYTGE. In full, the CDR3 is CASSLSAGGYTGELFF. The variable domain in full, with the rest retrieved from reference TRBV7-3 and TRBJ2-2, is GAGVSQTPSNKVTEKGKYVELRCDPISGHTALYWYRQSLGQGPEFLIYFQGTGAADDSGLPNDRFFAVRPEGSVSTLKIQRTERGDSAVYLCASSLSAGGYTGELFFGEGSRLTVL.

This clone came up many times. The CDR3: CASGRTRTLNYGYTF. The part of the CDR3 DNA that was read is TGTGCCAGCGGTCGGACACGAACTCTTAACTATGGC. This chain links TRBV7-9 with TRBJ1-2; a possible D gene is TRBD1 (5 bases). The read ends 3 residues before the CDR3 terminus; that terminus is restored from the germline J gene. Germline CDR1 reads SEHNR; CDR2 reads FQNEAQ (reference sequence). The CDR3 is made up of 15 amino acids. Trimming removed 8 bases from V and 1 base from J, with 17 bases in between.

This clone was recorded at least ten times. Other DNA sequences in this specimen translate into the identical CDR3. Partial CDR3 DNA: TGTGCCAGCAGCTGGGGACTAGCGGGAGTTACAGATACG. Protein sequence: CASSWGLAGVTDT. The complete CDR3 sequence is CASSWGLAGVTDTQYF. The genes are TRBV5-4 and TRBJ2-3; 14 bases line up with TRBD2. The read ends 3 residues before the CDR3 terminus; that terminus is restored from the germline J gene. V dropped 3 bases and J dropped 3; count of bases not matched to a gene: 3. The CDR3 has 16 residues. CDR1 is SGHNT and CDR2 is YYREEE in the germline V gene (reference sequence).

At least ten counts were recorded for this clone. Coverage ceases 3 residues before the CDR3 finishes, and the germline J gene fills in the end. The genes are TRBV29-1 and TRBJ1-1; no clear D. In germline, CDR1 is SQVTM, CDR2 ANQGSEA. The CDR3 spans 13 residues. Trimming took 3 bases from V and 0 from J, leaving 8 bases between them. The covered CDR3 bases are TGCAGCGTTGAGGGCAGGCTGAACACTGAA. Its protein product is CSVEGRLNTE. The CDR3, in full, reads CSVEGRLNTEAFF.

This clone showed up many times. The CDR3 end lies 3 residues beyond the end of the read and is filled in from the germline J gene. The V gene is TRBV28, the J gene TRBJ1-6, with 8 bases that match TRBD1. V was clipped by 2 bases and J by 9 bases; unmatched bases: 3. The germline V gene encodes CDR1 MDHEN and CDR2 SYDVKM. The CDR3 loop spans 14 amino acids. The CDR3 is CASSLDRGTSPLHF. CDR3 DNA (partial): TGTGCCAGCAGTTTAGACAGGGGAACTTCACCC.

This clone was observed at least ten times. The read stops 3 residues short of the end of the CDR3; the missing end is completed from the germline J gene. The rearrangement links TRBV7-3 to TRBJ2-1; 8 bases map to TRBD2. Germline V gene lookup returns CDR1 SGHTA and CDR2 FQGTGA. Losses at the gene ends were 4 bases for V and 9 bases for J; bases not matched to a gene: 14. The CDR3 runs 16 residues. The CDR3 loop is CASSSPGLAGRGEQFF. The covered CDR3 bases are TGTGCCAGCAGCTCCCCCGGATTAGCGGGACGGGGTGAG.

This clone was found many times. The read halts 3 residues ahead of the CDR3 end, with the missing end drawn from the germline J gene. The chain combines TRBV18 with TRBJ2-3, with TRBD1 matching over 9 bases. The CDR3 runs 15 residues. The trim removed 3 bases at V and 5 bases at J, leaving 6 bases unmatched. Germline assignment: CDR1 KGHSH and CDR2 LQKENI. CDR3 residues: CASSPTGGDKDTQYF. Partial CDR3 DNA: TGTGCCAGCTCACCGACAGGGGGTGATAAAGATACG.

This clone was seen many times. Read sequence stops 3 residues before the CDR3 end, and the germline J gene provides the missing end. V gene TRBV6-1 combines with J gene TRBJ1-1; D gene ambiguous. This CDR3 has 13 residues. The germline gives CDR1 MNHNS, CDR2 SASEGT. CDR3 loop: CASSEGPLLVAFF. The CDR3 bases that were read are TGTGCCAGCAGTGAAGGTCCCCTCCTTGTG.

This clone was detected many times. The CDR3 is cut off 3 residues early in the read; its end comes from the germline J gene. The genes are TRBV6-2 or TRBV6-3 and TRBJ1-1; 7 bases align to TRBD1. The CDR3 spans 12 residues. Trimming took 8 bases from V and 5 from J; bases not matched to a gene: 5. Per germline, CDR1 MNHEY and CDR2 SVGEGT. CDR3 DNA, as far as it was read: TGTGCCAGCCAGGGGGGAGGGACTGAA. Its translation is CASQGGGTE. The entire CDR3 reads CASQGGGTEAFF.

This clone occurred many times. The read finishes 3 residues shy of the CDR3 end, and the germline J gene is used to complete it. The J gene is TRBJ1-1, the V gene TRBV6-4; D gene ambiguous. Germline loops: CDR1 MRHNA, CDR2 SNTAGT. This CDR3 comprises 13 residues. Trimming pared 2 bases from V and 2 bases from J, leaving 6 bases between. The sequenced CDR3 bases are TGTGCCAGCAGTGACAGCCCCAACACTGAA. Translating it yields CASSDSPNTE. In full, the CDR3 is CASSDSPNTEAFF.

This clone was observed a handful of times. The CDR3 end is not reached by the read, which stops 3 residues before it; the germline J gene fills it in. The rearrangement uses TRBV25-1 and TRBJ1-1; no definite D call. V was shortened by 2 bases and J by 0 bases, with 10 bases between the two germline ends. Germline assignment: CDR1 MGHDK and CDR2 SYGVNS. The CDR3 is made up of 15 amino acids. The sequenced part of the CDR3 DNA is TGTGCCAGCAGTGAAACTGGTCGTATGAACACTGAA. It codes for CASSETGRMNTE. The whole CDR3 reads CASSETGRMNTEAFF.

This clone was found many times. From the germline J gene comes the end of the CDR3, since the read stops 3 residues before it. This sequence joins TRBV5-1 and TRBJ1-4, with D maybe TRBD1 (6 bases). The germline V gene encodes CDR1 SGHRS and CDR2 YFSETQ. Between the trimmed V and J ends, which lost 3 bases and 2 bases, there was a span of 8 bases. CDR3 size: 14 residues. CDR3 residues: CASSSDSTNEKLFF. The part of the CDR3 DNA that was read is TGCGCCAGCAGCTCGGACAGCACTAATGAAAAA.

This clone was detected ten times or more. The read ends 3 residues shy of where the CDR3 ends; the end is completed using the germline J gene. This chain uses TRBV2 with TRBJ1-4; D is perhaps TRBD1 (6 bases). The CDR3 is 14 residues long. The germline V gene encodes CDR1 SNHLY and CDR2 FYNNEI. The V end lost 3 bases, the J end lost 6 bases, and 11 bases lay between the germline ends. CDR3 loop: CASSEDSDYEKLFF. CDR3 DNA (partial): TGTGCCAGCAGTGAGGACAGCGATTATGAAAAA.

At least ten counts were recorded for this clone. The read terminates 3 residues before the CDR3 end, so the remaining end is supplied by the germline J gene. The chain carries TRBV28 and TRBJ2-5; 8 positions match TRBD1. This CDR3 has 15 residues. V lost 6 bases to trimming and J lost 6 bases; unmatched junction nucleotides: 12. Germline V gives CDR1 MDHEN, CDR2 SYDVKM. The CDR3 DNA, read in part, is TGTGCCAGCAGCCCTACAGGGGGTGGTGGGAAGACC. This sequence encodes CASSPTGGGGKT. The full CDR3 protein is CASSPTGGGGKTQYF.

This clone was seen at least ten times. CDR3 bases read: TGTGCCAGCAGTTACCGACAGGCGAACACTGAA. Encoded protein: CASSYRQANTE. The entire CDR3 protein reads CASSYRQANTEAFF. V gene TRBV6-2 or TRBV6-3 combines with J gene TRBJ1-1, with D possibly matching TRBD1 (6 bases). The CDR3 end falls 3 residues outside the read, so it is completed with the germline J gene. Trimming pared 2 bases from V and 1 base from J, leaving 8 bases between. From germline, CDR1 is MNHEY and CDR2 SVGEGT. The CDR3 has 14 residues.

This clone has more than one count but fewer than ten. The read falls 3 residues short of the CDR3 end, and the missing part is taken from the germline J gene. The genes are TRBV19 and TRBJ1-5; D is uncertain. From germline, CDR1 is LNHDA and CDR2 SQIVND (reference sequence). The CDR3 has 13 residues. V shed 10 bases and J shed 0 bases, with 10 bases lying between them. CDR3 sequence reads: CANSRVSNQPQHF. The DNA read from the CDR3 is TGTGCCAACAGTAGGGTTAGCAATCAGCCC.

This clone was counted many times. The DNA ends 3 residues before the CDR3 does, and the rest of the CDR3 is filled in from the germline J gene. V is TRBV7-2 and J is TRBJ2-7, with 10 bases lining up with TRBD2. J was trimmed by 3 bases and V by 2 bases; bases with no gene match: 4. There are 15 residues in the CDR3. The germline V gene encodes CDR1 SGHTA and CDR2 FQGNSA. CDR3 DNA, as far as it was read: TGTGCCAGCAGCTTACGCAGGACTAGCGGCTACGAG. This encodes CASSLRRTSGYE. The entire CDR3 reads CASSLRRTSGYEQYF. Full variable domain (remainder filled in from reference TRBV7-2 and TRBJ2-7): GAGVSQSPSNKVTEKGKDVELRCDPISGHTALYWYRQSLGQGLEFLIYFQGNSAPDKSGLPSDRFSAERTGGSVSTLTIQRTQQEDSAVYLCASSLRRTSGYEQYFGPGTRLTVT.

There are many counts of this clone. The DNA ends 3 residues before the CDR3 does, and the rest of the CDR3 is filled in from the germline J gene. The chain links TRBV20-1 to TRBJ1-2; 7 nucleotides match TRBD1. This CDR3 has 12 residues. Germline CDR1 and CDR2: DFQATT and SNEGSKA (reference sequence). With V trimmed by 4 bases and J by 2 bases, 1 base remained unmatched. The CDR3 DNA, read in part, is TGCAGTGCTAAGGGGGCAAACTATGGC. It codes for CSAKGANYG. The complete CDR3 reads CSAKGANYGYTF.

This clone was recorded at least ten times. The CDR3 bases that were read are TGTGCCAGCAGCCCTGTCCTGAGGGGGGCCAACGTC. It encodes CASSPVLRGANV. The full CDR3 sequence reads CASSPVLRGANVLTF. The chain is built from TRBV5-6 and TRBJ2-6; D is unclear. The read comes to an end 3 residues before the CDR3 does, leaving the germline J gene to fill in the end. Germline V gives CDR1 SGHDT, CDR2 YYEEEE. Between the trimmed V and J ends, which lost 4 bases and 4 bases, there was a span of 12 bases. The CDR3 totals 15 residues.